This entry lists 2 T cell receptor beta chains sequenced from one sample in a study of blood T cell repertoires in COVID-19. TCRdb's table, derived via immunoSEQ multiplex PCR, lists solely in-frame clones and lacks some. The sample gives 78,000 or so clones, 75% to 85% of which show up once; more than 5% is in the top ten. The sample was peripheral blood. The receptors were sampled from a woman in her sixties with acute or convalescent COVID-19.

The chain uses TRBV18 and TRBJ1-2; 8 nucleotides line up with TRBD1. The CDR3 length is 15 residues. Germline V gene data show CDR1 as KGHSH and CDR2 as LQKENI. V gave up 2 bases and J gave up 6 bases; unmatched junction bases: 8. The CDR3 protein is CASSPEDRVEHGYTF. As DNA, the CDR3 is TGTGCCAGCTCACCAGAGGACAGGGTGGAGCATGGCTACACCTTC.

V usage is TRBV27 and J usage is TRBJ1-1, with D perhaps TRBD1 (6 bases). V lost 8 bases and J 2 bases, leaving 12 bases between the germline ends. In germline, CDR1 is MNHEY, CDR2 SMNVEV (reference sequence). There are 13 residues in the CDR3. The CDR3 nucleotides read TGTGCCAGCTATGGGGGCTTCAACACTGAAGCTTTCTTT. It yields the protein CASYGGFNTEAFF.